The 30 T cell receptor delta chains given below trace back to one sample, sequenced in a study of gamma-delta chains in newborns, infants, children. TCRdb reprocessed the reads using CATT. The sample lists around 3,900 delta-chain clones, less than 7% occurring once. Material for sequencing was blood. These receptors were collected from a child who was a newborn, infant or young child, either healthy, febrile or measles-vaccinated (not recorded which).

There are a few counts of this clone. The DNA is left out, because the CDR3 cannot be placed on it with certainty; the CDR3 is given as TCRdb lists it. The V and J genes are TRAV29/DV5 and TRDJ1; the table assigns TRDD3, which was not confirmed against the DNA. The CDR3 is made up of 21 amino acids, end residues included. In germline, CDR1 is NSMFDY, CDR2 ISSIKDK. CDR3: CSVLLCSKRGVLMPYTDKLIF.

This clone was seen a few times. The V gene is TRDV2, the J gene TRDJ3; 13 bases map to TRDD3. The CDR3 extends over 20 amino acids. V lost 0 bases and J lost 2; bases outside the gene matches: 6. Looked up from germline, CDR1 is GEAIGNYY and CDR2 is EKD. CDR3 sequence reads: CACDTLTGGYEAWDTRQMFF. The CDR3 nucleotides read TGTGCCTGTGACACCCTTACTGGGGGATACGAGGCCTGGGACACCCGACAGATGTTTTTC.

This clone is medium-sized in the sample. This chain connects TRDV2 to TRDJ1; 11 bases line up with TRDD3. V lost 2 bases and J lost 8; bases outside the gene matches: 6. The CDR3 consists of 14 residues. Germline CDR1 is GEAIGNYY and CDR2 is EKD. CDR3 in amino acids: CACDIWGIREKLIF. The CDR3 bases are TGTGCCTGTGACATTTGGGGGATACGCGAAAAACTCATCTTT.

Concerning this clone itself: TCRdb's protein sequence differs at residue 7 from the translated DNA; the protein presented here follows the DNA. The chain combines TRDV2 with TRDJ2; maybe TRDD3 (6 bases). Trimming pared 2 bases from V and 0 bases from J, leaving 18 bases between. The CDR3 totals 18 residues. Germline V gene lookup returns CDR1 GEAIGNYY and CDR2 EKD. The CDR3 spells CACDILRDREALTAQLFF. Here the CDR3 DNA reads TGTGCCTGTGACATACTGAGGGATAGGGAAGCTTTGACAGCACAACTCTTCTTT.

The chain has TRDV2 and TRDJ3, with TRDD3 matching 8 bases. Since TCRdb gives no J gene, matching the DNA to germline was used here to assign it. CDR1 and CDR2 (germline): GEAIGNYY, EKD. Unmatched junction bases numbered 10, after V lost 1 base and J lost 0 bases. The CDR3 totals 20 residues. The CDR3 DNA sequence: TGTGCCTGTGACACATACTGGGGGCTACGAAGCTCCTGGGACACCCGACAGATGTTTTTC. This translates into CACDTYWGLRSSWDTRQMFF.

This clone qualifies as medium-sized. CDR3 nucleotides: TGTGCCTGTGACCACGTACTGGGTAAAAACACCGATAAACTCATCTTT. Protein product: CACDHVLGKNTDKLIF. The chain uses TRDV2 and TRDJ1; D is perhaps TRDD3 (6 bases). This CDR3 spans 16 amino acids. Germline values: CDR1 GEAIGNYY, CDR2 EKD. Trimming stripped 3 bases from V and 0 bases from J, with 16 bases between.

This clone was seen a handful of times. This chain links TRDV1 with TRDJ1, with 7 bases aligning to TRDD3. The CDR3 consists of 19 residues. Germline loops: CDR1 TSWWSYY, CDR2 QGS. The junction had 23 bases not matched to a gene; V was cut back by 5 bases and J by 5 bases. CDR3 region: CALGIRELGFPLLGDKLIF. In DNA form, the CDR3 reads TGTGCTCTTGGGATCCGAGAGTTGGGCTTCCCACTACTGGGGGATAAACTCATCTTT.

This clone ranks as medium-sized (0.01 to 0.1%). This chain joins TRDV2 and TRDJ3, with TRDD3 identical over 13 bases. This CDR3 is 19 amino acids long. J was trimmed by 0 bases and V by 3 bases; bases with no gene match: 4. Germline V CDR1 and CDR2: GEAIGNYY, EKD. CDR3 region: CACDSNWGIRSWDTRQMFF. The CDR3 region has the DNA TGTGCCTGTGACTCTAACTGGGGGATACGCTCCTGGGACACCCGACAGATGTTTTTC.

In this sample, this clone is medium-sized. Other DNA sequences of this sample code for an identical CDR3. The CDR3: CACDTVLGSSWDTRQMFF. The CDR3 bases are TGTGCCTGTGACACCGTACTGGGGAGCTCCTGGGACACCCGACAGATGTTTTTC. The chain joins TRDV2 to TRDJ3; 7 nucleotides line up with TRDD3. The CDR3 sequence is 18 residues long. Germline V gene lookup returns CDR1 GEAIGNYY and CDR2 EKD. After removal of 0 bases from V and 0 bases from J, the junction contained 4 bases not matched to a gene.

There are a few counts of this clone. J is TRDJ3 and V is TRDV2; D is uncertain. V lost 3 bases, J lost 2 bases, and 4 bases lay in between. CDR1 and CDR2 from the germline V gene are GEAIGNYY and EKD. The CDR3 consists of 14 residues. CDR3 in amino acids: CACDHPWDTRQMFF. The CDR3, as DNA: TGTGCCTGTGACCACCCCTGGGACACCCGACAGATGTTTTTC.

The gene calls are TRDV3 and TRDJ3; 11 nucleotides match TRDD3. The junction had 21 bases not matched to a gene; V was cut back by 2 bases and J by 0 bases. Germline loops: CDR1 TVYSNPD, CDR2 GDNSRS (reference sequence). CDR3 length: 23 amino acids. In DNA, the CDR3 is TGTGCCTTTTGTAAGGGCCTACTCCTTTACTGGGGGATAAGCTCCTGGGACACCCGACAGATGTTTTTC. As protein: CAFCKGLLLYWGISSWDTRQMFF. The full variable domain, in which reference TRDV3 and TRDJ3 provide the parts outside the CDR3, is CDKVTQSSPDQTVASGSEVVLLCTYDTVYSNPDLFWYRIRPDYSFQFVFYGDNSRSEGADFTQGRFSVKHILTQKAFHLVISPVRTEDSATYYCAFCKGLLLYWGISSWDTRQMFFGTGIKLFVEP.

This chain joins TRDV1 and TRDJ3; 11 nucleotides agree with TRDD3. Trimming took 2 bases from V and 11 from J; bases not matched to a gene: 11. The CDR3 covers 18 residues. Germline loops: CDR1 TSWWSYY, CDR2 QGS. In DNA form, the CDR3 reads TGTGCTCTTGGGGAAGTACTGGATTGGGGGATACGCCCCCGACAGATGTTTTTC. Translated, it gives CALGEVLDWGIRPRQMFF.

This clone was recorded a few times. Within the sample, other DNA sequences also encode this same CDR3. The chain carries TRDV2 and TRDJ2; 9 nucleotides line up with TRDD3. CDR3 length: 16 residues. Unmatched junction bases numbered 4, after V lost 3 bases and J lost 0 bases. Germline CDR1 and CDR2: GEAIGNYY and EKD. The CDR3 protein is CACDVLGDALTAQLFF. The CDR3 nucleotides are TGTGCCTGTGACGTACTGGGGGACGCTTTGACAGCACAACTCTTCTTT.

Turning to this clone: Since a far larger clone is one base different, this is likely a read error. This chain uses TRDV2 with TRDJ3; 8 nucleotides align to TRDD3. The CDR3 loop spans 17 amino acids. CDR1 GEAIGNYY and CDR2 EKD come from the germline V gene. The CDR3 nucleotides are TGTGCCTGTGGCACCTGGGGGAGCTCCTGGGACACCCGACAGATGTTTTTC. It specifies CACGTWGSSWDTRQMFF.

V and J are TRDV3 and TRDJ2, with TRDD3 identical over 7 bases. The V segment lost 1 base and the J segment 0 bases; nucleotides outside the gene matches: 11. Looked up from germline, CDR1 is TVYSNPD and CDR2 is GDNSRS (reference sequence). The CDR3 is 17 residues long. Here the CDR3 reads CAFTMLVGEALTAQLFF. CDR3 bases: TGTGCCTTTACTATGCTAGTGGGGGAGGCTTTGACAGCACAACTCTTCTTT.

Comment on this clone: This DNA translates differently at residue 9 from the TCRdb protein, which is that of a much larger clone; a read error is likely, and the protein shown is the DNA's own translation. V and J are TRDV2 and TRDJ3; 8 nucleotides match TRDD3. The CDR3 has 17 amino acids. The V and J ends lost 3 bases and 2 bases, in that order; junction bases with no gene match: 5. From germline, CDR1 is GEAIGNYY and CDR2 EKD. CDR3 bases: TGTGCCTGTGACGTACTGGGGGGCCCCTGGGACACCCGACAGATGTTTTTC. Encoded protein: CACDVLGGPWDTRQMFF.

About this clone itself: This may arise from a read error, as a much more abundant clone is one base away. Other DNA sequences of this sample code for an identical CDR3. The genes are TRDV2 and TRDJ2; 11 bases fit TRDD3. In germline, CDR1 is GEAIGNYY, CDR2 EKD. This CDR3 region has 16 residues. The DNA of the CDR3 is TGTGCCTGTGACACCCTGGGGGATACTTTGACAGCGCAACTCTTCTTT. Protein: CACDTLGDTLTAQLFF.

This chain uses TRDV2 with TRDJ3, with TRDD3 matching 13 bases. The J gene, absent from TCRdb, was called here by matching the DNA to germline. Germline CDR1 and CDR2: GEAIGNYY and EKD. Trimming at V came to 3 bases and at J to 0 bases, leaving 7 bases not matched to a gene. The CDR3 totals 20 residues. CDR3 loop: CACDQGLGDTTSWDTRQMFF. The CDR3, as DNA: TGTGCCTGTGACCAAGGACTGGGGGATACGACCTCCTGGGACACCCGACAGATGTTTTTC.

This clone is labeled medium-sized. The chain joins TRDV2 to TRDJ1, with a possible D match to TRDD3 (9 bases). V was cut by 0 bases and J by 8 bases, with 33 bases left in between. CDR1 and CDR2 (germline): GEAIGNYY, EKD. The CDR3 consists of 20 residues. The CDR3 is CACDTGTYFLPLLGEPKLIF. The CDR3 DNA follows: TGTGCCTGTGACACCGGGACCTACTTCCTACCTTTACTGGGGGAACCGAAACTCATCTTT.

As regards this clone: At one of its ends the junction is not consistent with the germline gene, which may arise from a read error. The chain combines TRDV2 with TRDJ3; 9 bases fit TRDD3. The CDR3 runs to 17 residues. The germline gives CDR1 GEAIGNYY, CDR2 EKD. The CDR3 DNA reads TGTGCCTGTGACGTACTGGGGGACTCCTGGAACACCCGACAGATGTTTTTC. Its protein product is CACDVLGDSWNTRQMFF.

No V gene call is available, although the J gene is TRDJ3; TRDD3 is taken as the D call from the table, unchecked against the DNA. The CDR3 is made up of 21 amino acids. The CDR3 DNA is TGTGCCTGTGACACGGTTAACTGGGGGATCCGCGTATCCTGGGACACCCGACAGATGTTTTTC. It is translated as CACDTVNWGIRVSWDTRQMFF.

There are a few counts of this clone. The protein held in TCRdb is that of a much larger clone and does not match this DNA's translation at residue 12, likely because of a read error; the protein shown is translated from the DNA. As DNA, the CDR3 is TGTGCCTGTGACACCTGGGGGAGCTCCTGGGACCCCCGACAGATGTTTTTC. Translation: CACDTWGSSWDPRQMFF. The rearrangement joins TRDV2 to TRDJ3, with 7 bases fitting TRDD3. The CDR3 is made up of 17 amino acids. Germline V gives CDR1 GEAIGNYY, CDR2 EKD.

A few counts support this clone. V and J are TRDV2 and TRDJ3; 9 nucleotides match TRDD3. The CDR3 runs 18 residues. Germline CDR1 reads GEAIGNYY; CDR2 reads EKD. The trim removed 2 bases at V and 1 base at J, leaving 5 bases unmatched. The CDR3 DNA reads TGTGCCTGTGACAGTACTGGGGGACAGTCCTGGGACACCCGACAGATGTTTTTC. Translation: CACDSTGGQSWDTRQMFF.

The sample holds a few counts of this clone. The chain combines TRDV2 with TRDJ3, with D perhaps TRDD3 (5 bases). Germline loops: CDR1 GEAIGNYY, CDR2 EKD. The CDR3 sequence is 17 residues long. V shed 2 bases and J shed 2 bases, with 12 bases lying between them. The CDR3 DNA sequence: TGTGCCTGTGACAGTACTGGCTTTCCCTGGGACACCCGACAGATGTTTTTC. Protein: CACDSTGFPWDTRQMFF.

This clone came up a few times. This chain joins TRDV2 and TRDJ3; 10 nucleotides line up with TRDD3. The V segment lost 0 bases and the J segment 2 bases; nucleotides outside the gene matches: 6. This CDR3 comprises 19 residues. The germline V gene has CDR1 GEAIGNYY and CDR2 EKD. The chain's CDR3 is CACDTVGGYGTWDTRQMFF. The CDR3 DNA reads TGTGCCTGTGACACCGTAGGGGGATACGGGACCTGGGACACCCGACAGATGTTTTTC.

Judged by abundance, this clone is medium-sized. The same CDR3 is also encoded by other DNA sequences in this sample. In nucleotides, the CDR3 is TGTGCCTGTGACACTGGGGGATACCGCTCCTGGGACACCCGACAGATGTTTTTC. Translation gives CACDTGGYRSWDTRQMFF. The genes are TRDV2 and TRDJ3; 10 nucleotides align to TRDD3. Germline CDR1 reads GEAIGNYY; CDR2 reads EKD. With 1 base clipped from V and 0 bases from J, the junction kept 2 bases outside the gene matches. The CDR3 loop spans 18 amino acids.

The chain employs TRDV2 and TRDJ3, with 8 bases fitting TRDD3. J lost 0 bases, V lost 3 bases, and 6 bases had no gene match. CDR1 and CDR2 (germline): GEAIGNYY, EKD. This CDR3 spans 18 amino acids. CDR3 coding DNA: TGTGCCTGTGACTACTGGGGGCCTAGCTCCTGGGACACCCGACAGATGTTTTTC. This sequence encodes CACDYWGPSSWDTRQMFF.

This clone has only a few counts. Other DNA sequences within the sample encode an identical CDR3. The rearrangement joins TRDV2 to TRDJ3; perhaps TRDD3 as D (5 bases). In germline, CDR1 is GEAIGNYY, CDR2 EKD. Trimming removed 2 bases at V and 0 bases at J, with 10 bases between. CDR3 length: 17 residues. The CDR3 DNA reads as TGTGCCTGTGACAGTACTGGCCCCTCCTGGGACACCCGACAGATGTTTTTC. Its translation is CACDSTGPSWDTRQMFF.

This clone has a handful of counts. The chain couples TRDV2 to TRDJ3; D is possibly TRDD3 (6 bases). V shed 0 bases and J shed 2 bases, with 13 bases lying between them. CDR3 length: 18 residues. Germline V gives CDR1 GEAIGNYY, CDR2 EKD. CDR3 loop: CACDTVGGQTWDTRQMFF. In nucleotides, the CDR3 is TGTGCCTGTGACACCGTTGGGGGTCAAACCTGGGACACCCGACAGATGTTTTTC.

The sample holds a few counts of this clone. V usage is TRDV1 and J usage is TRDJ1; 9 bases align to TRDD3. The CDR3 is 21 amino acids. Germline trimming cut 2 bases from V and 1 base from J; bases unmatched to any gene: 20. Per the germline V gene, CDR1 is TSWWSYY and CDR2 is QGS. This CDR3 is CALGEVPPYRGYAGPTDKLIF. DNA of the CDR3: TGTGCTCTTGGGGAAGTTCCCCCCTACCGGGGATACGCGGGTCCCACCGATAAACTCATCTTT.